These T cell receptor beta chains were read from a single sample in a study of cytomegalovirus exposure and HLA in healthy donors. The method was immunoSEQ multiplex PCR; TCRdb's version includes in-frame clones alone and lacks a portion of them. The sample carries under 250,000 clones, 76% recorded once. The sequenced sample consisted of PBMCs. The source is a man aged 18-30 years in good health and CMV-seronegative. Each CDR3 is given with its conserved first and last residue. A D gene is named only where the DNA matches it firmly. Size is stated for part of the rows, as once, few or many counts, or as a class when the clone is expanded.

CDR3 protein,CDR3 DNA,V gene,J gene,D gene,clone size
CASTAGYSYGYTF,TGCGCCAGCACGGCGGGGTACAGCTATGGCTACACCTTC,TRBV5-1,TRBJ1-2,.,.
CASSLVPGNEQFF,TGTGCCAGCAGCTTAGTCCCAGGGAATGAGCAGTTCTTC,TRBV11-3,TRBJ2-1,.,.
CASSYATSSGELFF,TGTGCCAGCAGTTACGCGACTAGCTCCGGGGAGCTGTTTTTT,TRBV6-6,TRBJ2-2,TRBD2,.
CASSARQVTDTQYF,TGTGCCAGCAGCGCCCGACAGGTCACAGATACGCAGTATTTT,TRBV9,TRBJ2-3,.,.
CASATGQLGGTEAFF,TGTGCCAGCGCTACGGGACAGTTAGGTGGGACTGAAGCTTTCTTT,TRBV6-1,TRBJ1-1,TRBD1,.
CASSLNSYEQYF,TGTGCCAGCAGCTTGAACAGCTACGAGCAGTACTTC,TRBV5-4,TRBJ2-7,.,.
CASSYPPGQPTGELFF,TGTGCCAGCAGCTACCCACCGGGACAGCCCACCGGGGAGCTGTTTTTT,TRBV5-4,TRBJ2-2,TRBD1,.
CASSRQGEVNNEQFF,TGTGCCAGTAGTAGACAGGGTGAGGTGAACAATGAGCAGTTCTTC,TRBV19,TRBJ2-1,TRBD1,.
CASSLIAAGVNEQFF,TGTGCCAGCAGCCTCATAGCGGCCGGGGTAAATGAGCAGTTCTTC,TRBV7-9,TRBJ2-1,.,.
CAWRRAGTSEETQYF,TGTGCCTGGAGACGAGCCGGGACTAGCGAGGAGACCCAGTACTTC,TRBV30,TRBJ2-5,TRBD2,.
CAISESGTGPYGYTF,TGTGCCATCAGTGAGTCTGGGACAGGGCCCTATGGCTACACCTTC,TRBV10-3,TRBJ1-2,TRBD1,.
CASSENSLAEETQYF,TGTGCCAGCAGTGAAAATAGTCTAGCGGAAGAGACCCAGTACTTC,TRBV6-1,TRBJ2-5,TRBD2,.
CASNLRGSPNTEAFF,TGTGCCAGCAACCTTCGGGGAAGTCCGAACACTGAAGCTTTCTTT,TRBV2,TRBJ1-1,.,few
CASSGTGTLTDTQYF,TGTGCCAGCAGCGGTACGGGGACACTCACAGATACGCAGTATTTT,TRBV9,TRBJ2-3,.,.
CAIRQGLAYEQYF,TGTGCCATACGACAGGGGCTTGCCTACGAGCAGTACTTC,TRBV28,TRBJ2-7,TRBD1,.
CASRPLGAYNEQFF,TGCGCCAGCAGACCCCTGGGCGCCTACAATGAGCAGTTCTTC,TRBV5-1,TRBJ2-1,.,.
CAIKASGKDEQFF,TGTGCCATCAAGGCTAGCGGGAAAGATGAGCAGTTCTTC,TRBV10-3,TRBJ2-1,TRBD2,.
CASRATSGTYEQYF,TGTGCCAGCAGAGCTACTAGCGGGACCTACGAGCAGTACTTC,TRBV2,TRBJ2-7,TRBD2,.
CASSVGRGTDTQYF,TGTGCCAGCAGCGTAGGACGGGGCACAGATACGCAGTATTTT,TRBV9,TRBJ2-3,.,.
CASSQSSSYGNTIYF,TGCGCCAGCAGCCAGAGTTCTTCTTATGGAAACACCATATATTTT,TRBV4-1,TRBJ1-3,.,.
CASSPGQGDDYGYTF,TGCGCCAGCAGTCCCGGACAGGGGGATGACTATGGCTACACCTTC,TRBV10-2,TRBJ1-2,TRBD1,.
CASSGTGHEAFF,TGTGCCAGCAGCGGGACAGGCCATGAAGCTTTCTTT,TRBV6-1,TRBJ1-1,TRBD1,.
CASSPQLAGAYEQYF,TGTGCCAGCAGCCCCCAGCTAGCGGGGGCCTACGAGCAGTACTTC,TRBV9,TRBJ2-7,TRBD2,.
CASSPQGLASGELFF,TGTGCCAGCAGCCCGCAGGGACTAGCCTCCGGGGAGCTGTTTTTT,TRBV7-3,TRBJ2-2,TRBD2,.
CASSLGTGPFMNTEAFF,TGCGCCAGCAGCTTAGGGACAGGGCCATTTATGAACACTGAAGCTTTCTTT,TRBV5-1,TRBJ1-1,TRBD1,.
CASSDRDRVNTEAFF,TGTGCCAGCAGCGATAGGGACAGGGTAAACACTGAAGCTTTCTTT,TRBV6-5,TRBJ1-1,TRBD1,.
CASSLAPGQGHNEQFF,TGTGCCAGCAGCTTGGCCCCGGGACAGGGTCACAATGAGCAGTTCTTC,TRBV5-8,TRBJ2-1,TRBD1,once
CSSRASNTGELFF,TGCAGCTCCAGGGCCAGTAACACCGGGGAGCTGTTTTTT,TRBV29-1,TRBJ2-2,.,.